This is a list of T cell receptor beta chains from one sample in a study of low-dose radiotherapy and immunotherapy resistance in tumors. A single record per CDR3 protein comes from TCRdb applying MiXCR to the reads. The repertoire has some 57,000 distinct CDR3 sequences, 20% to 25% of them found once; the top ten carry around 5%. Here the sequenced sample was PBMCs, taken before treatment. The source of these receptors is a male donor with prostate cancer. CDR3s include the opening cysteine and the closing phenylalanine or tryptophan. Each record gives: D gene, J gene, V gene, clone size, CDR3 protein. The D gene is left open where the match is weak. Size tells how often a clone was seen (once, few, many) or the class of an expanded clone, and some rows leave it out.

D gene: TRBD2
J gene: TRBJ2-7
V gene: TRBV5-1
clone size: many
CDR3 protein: CASSGSSGSSSYEQYF

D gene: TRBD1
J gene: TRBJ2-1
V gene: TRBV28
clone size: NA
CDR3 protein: CASSSGQGANEQFF

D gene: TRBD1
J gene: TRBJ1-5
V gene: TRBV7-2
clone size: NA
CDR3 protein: CASSLMRGLVGNQPQHF

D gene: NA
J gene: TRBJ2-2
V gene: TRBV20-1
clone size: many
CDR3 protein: CSASPGPRTGELFF

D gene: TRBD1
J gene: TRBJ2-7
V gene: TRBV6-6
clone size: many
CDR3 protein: CASSGTGLYEQYF

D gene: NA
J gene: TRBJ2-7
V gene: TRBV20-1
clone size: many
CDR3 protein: CSAEGPDSEQYF

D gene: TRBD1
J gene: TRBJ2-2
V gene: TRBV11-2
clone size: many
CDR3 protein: CASSRHPGQGENTGELFF

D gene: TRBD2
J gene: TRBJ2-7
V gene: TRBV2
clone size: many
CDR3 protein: CASAKSTSGGYEQYF

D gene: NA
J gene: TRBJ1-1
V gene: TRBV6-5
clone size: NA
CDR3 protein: CASSPPGPEAFF

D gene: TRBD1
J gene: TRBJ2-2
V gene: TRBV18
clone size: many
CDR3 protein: CASSPPGGTNTGELFF

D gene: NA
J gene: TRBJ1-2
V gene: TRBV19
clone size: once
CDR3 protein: CASTPGGTQYGYTF

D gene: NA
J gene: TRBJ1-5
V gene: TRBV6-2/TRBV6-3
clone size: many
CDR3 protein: CASNSGTAKGPQHF

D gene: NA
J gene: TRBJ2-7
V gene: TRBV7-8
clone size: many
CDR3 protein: CASSAKYEQYF

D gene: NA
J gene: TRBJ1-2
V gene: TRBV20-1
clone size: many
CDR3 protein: CSALPLVATFYGYTF

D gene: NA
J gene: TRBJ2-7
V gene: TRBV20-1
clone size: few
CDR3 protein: CSAQTGYEQYF

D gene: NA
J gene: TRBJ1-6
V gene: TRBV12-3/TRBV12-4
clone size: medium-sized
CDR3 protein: CASSTGNYNSPLHF

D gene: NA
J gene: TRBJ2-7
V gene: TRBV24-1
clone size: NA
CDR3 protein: CATSDWGVRQYF

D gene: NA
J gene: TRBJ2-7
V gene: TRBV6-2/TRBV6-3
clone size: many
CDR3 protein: CASSLIRDIDEQYF

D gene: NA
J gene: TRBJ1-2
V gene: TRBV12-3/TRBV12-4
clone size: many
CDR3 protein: CASSTTGASYGYTF

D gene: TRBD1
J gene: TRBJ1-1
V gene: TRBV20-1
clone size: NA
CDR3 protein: CSAQKWTGTNTEAFF

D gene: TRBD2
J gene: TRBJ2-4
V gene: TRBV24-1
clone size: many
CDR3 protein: CATSEGTSPNIQYF

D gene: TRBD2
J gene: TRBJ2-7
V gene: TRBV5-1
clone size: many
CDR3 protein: CASSLAPGRADEQYF

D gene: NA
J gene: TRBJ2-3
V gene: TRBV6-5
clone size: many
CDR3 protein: CASSERSTDTQYF

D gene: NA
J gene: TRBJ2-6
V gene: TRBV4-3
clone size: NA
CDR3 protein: CASSQGLSSGANVLTF

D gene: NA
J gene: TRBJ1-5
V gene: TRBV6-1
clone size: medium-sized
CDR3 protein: CASSEVRGGAFSNQPQHF

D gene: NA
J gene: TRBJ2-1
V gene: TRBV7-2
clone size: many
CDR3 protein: CASSLRRAANPYNEQFF

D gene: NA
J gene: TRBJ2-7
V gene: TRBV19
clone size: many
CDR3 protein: CASSIGAAYEQYF